This T cell receptor (beta chain) was obtained from a study of human thymus T cells. J gave up 0 bases and V 1 base, and 0 bases lay outside the gene matches. Germline V gene lookup returns CDR1 SGHTA and CDR2 FQGNSA. The CDR3 is made up of 16 amino acids. The method was immunoSEQ multiplex PCR; TCRdb's version includes in-frame clones alone and lacks a portion of them. The table records some 130,000 clones, approximately 96% of them present only once. Resections from corrective heart surgery supplied the thymus tissue. Material: thymus tissue. The genes are TRBV7-2 and TRBJ2-1; 10 bases are a match to TRBD2. The receptor comes from a boy under two years old with a congenital heart defect but otherwise immunologically healthy. The CDR3 sequence: CASSLVAGGSYNEQFF. CDR3 DNA sequence: TGTGCCAGCAGCTTAGTAGCGGGAGGCTCCTACAATGAGCAGTTCTTC. Looking up the rest from reference TRBV7-2 and TRBJ2-1 gives the full variable domain: GAGVSQSPSNKVTEKGKDVELRCDPISGHTALYWYRQSLGQGLEFLIYFQGNSAPDKSGLPSDRFSAERTGGSVSTLTIQRTQQEDSAVYLCASSLVAGGSYNEQFFGPGTRLTVL.